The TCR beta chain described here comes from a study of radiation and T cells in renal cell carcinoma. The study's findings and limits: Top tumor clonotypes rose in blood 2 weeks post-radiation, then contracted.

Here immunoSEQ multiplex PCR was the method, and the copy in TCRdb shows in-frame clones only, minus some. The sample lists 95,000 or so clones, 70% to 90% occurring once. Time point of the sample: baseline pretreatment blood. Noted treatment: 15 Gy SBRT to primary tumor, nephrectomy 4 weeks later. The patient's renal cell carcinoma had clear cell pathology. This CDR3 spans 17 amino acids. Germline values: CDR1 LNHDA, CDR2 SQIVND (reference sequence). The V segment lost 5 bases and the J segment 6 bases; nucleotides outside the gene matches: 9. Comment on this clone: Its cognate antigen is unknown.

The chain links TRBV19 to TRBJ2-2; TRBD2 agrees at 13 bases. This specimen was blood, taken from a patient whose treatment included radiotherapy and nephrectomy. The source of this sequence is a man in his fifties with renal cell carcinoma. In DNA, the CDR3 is TGTGCCAGTAGTGTCCTCTTACTAGCGGGAGGGCCCGGGGAGCTGTTTTTT. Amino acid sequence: CASSVLLLAGGPGELFF.